This T cell receptor beta chain was recorded in a study of CD8 T cells in Susac syndrome. Findings and limits, study-wide: In Susac syndrome, CD4+ T cell repertoires lacked any clonal expansion.

Peripheral blood CD8+ and CD4+ T cells were profiled by TCR beta sequencing. All included Susac syndrome patients satisfied recently defined diagnostic criteria for definite or probable disease. Through negative isolation, CD4+ and CD8+ T cells were obtained, while TEMRA cells were enriched using FACS. Comment on this clonotype: Its antigen is unidentified.

Random hexamers were used to reverse transcribe the RNA input (about 0.5 to 1 ug). TCRdb called the immunoSEQ multiplex PCR reads again in MiXCR, with one record for every CDR3 protein. The sample has over 130,000 distinct CDR3 sequences, roughly 94% seen once. The CDR3 is 12 amino acids. The V gene's germline CDR1 is GTSNPN and CDR2 SVGIG (reference sequence). The V end lost 6 bases, the J end lost 6 bases, and 14 bases lay between the germline ends. The chain carries TRBV30 and TRBJ1-2, with D tentatively TRBD1 (6 bases). The material sequenced was CD4+ T cells from PBMCs. The sequence derives from a human donor with Susac syndrome. CDR3 sequence: CACAQGKHGYTF. CDR3 coding DNA: TGTGCCTGCGCACAGGGAAAACATGGCTACACCTTC.